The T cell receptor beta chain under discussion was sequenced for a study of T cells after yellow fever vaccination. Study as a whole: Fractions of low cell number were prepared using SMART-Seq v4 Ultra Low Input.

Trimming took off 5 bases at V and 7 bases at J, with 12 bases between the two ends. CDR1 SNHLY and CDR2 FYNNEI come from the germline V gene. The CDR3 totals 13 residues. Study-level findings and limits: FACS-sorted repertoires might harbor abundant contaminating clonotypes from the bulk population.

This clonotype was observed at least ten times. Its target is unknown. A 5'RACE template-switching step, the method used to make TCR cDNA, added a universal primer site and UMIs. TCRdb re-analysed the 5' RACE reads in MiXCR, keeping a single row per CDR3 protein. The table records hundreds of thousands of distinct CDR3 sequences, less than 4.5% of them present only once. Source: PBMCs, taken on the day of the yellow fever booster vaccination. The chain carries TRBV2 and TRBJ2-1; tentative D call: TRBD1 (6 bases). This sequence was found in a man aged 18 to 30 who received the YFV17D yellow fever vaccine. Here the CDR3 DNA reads TGTGCCAGCAGTTCACAGGGTCAGAATGAGCAGTTCTTC. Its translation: CASSSQGQNEQFF.